The T cell receptor beta chain under discussion was sequenced for a study of blood T cells in healthy people across ages. There are a few counts of this clonotype. No antigen is known for it. Germline V gene sequence: CDR1 SGHRS, CDR2 YFSETQ. V was trimmed by 4 bases and J by 4 bases, leaving 11 bases between them. CDR3 length equals 13 residues. Findings and caveats of the study: Estimated diversity, derived from one million T cells, was regarded as an underestimate. Per-million-T-cell TCR beta diversity fell roughly linearly with age. Donor CMV status, an unknown factor, possibly confounded changes in expanded clonotypes.

For the second PCR, which ran for roughly 6 to 12 cycles, a sample-barcoded 5' primer and a J-beta primer mix were used. A 12-random-nucleotide template-switch adaptor tagged each cDNA molecule. From the 5' RACE reads, TCRdb called clonotypes with MiXCR, one entry per CDR3 protein. The table has 1.5 million to 2 million distinct CDR3 sequences, 49% seen once. Sequenced sample: blood. The receptor was isolated from a woman aged 40-49 years in good health. This chain connects TRBV5-1 to TRBJ1-2; no clear D. The chain's CDR3 is CASSIGIRYGYTF. Here the CDR3 DNA reads TGCGCCAGCAGCATCGGGATCCGCTATGGCTACACCTTC.